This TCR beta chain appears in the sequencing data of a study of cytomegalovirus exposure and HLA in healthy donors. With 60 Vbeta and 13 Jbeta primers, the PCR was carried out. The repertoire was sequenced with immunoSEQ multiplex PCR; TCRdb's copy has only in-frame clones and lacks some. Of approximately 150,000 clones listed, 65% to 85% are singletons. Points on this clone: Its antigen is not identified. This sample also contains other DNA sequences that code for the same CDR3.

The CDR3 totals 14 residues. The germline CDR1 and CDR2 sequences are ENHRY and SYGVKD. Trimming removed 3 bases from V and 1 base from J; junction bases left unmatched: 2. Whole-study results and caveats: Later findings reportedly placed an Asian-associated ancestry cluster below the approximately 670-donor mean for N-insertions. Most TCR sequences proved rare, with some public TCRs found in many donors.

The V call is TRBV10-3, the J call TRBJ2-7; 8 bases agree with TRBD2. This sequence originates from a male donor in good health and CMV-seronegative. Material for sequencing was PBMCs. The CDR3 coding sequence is TGTGCCATCAGTGAAACTAGCGGATCCTACGAGCAGTACTTC. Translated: CAISETSGSYEQYF.